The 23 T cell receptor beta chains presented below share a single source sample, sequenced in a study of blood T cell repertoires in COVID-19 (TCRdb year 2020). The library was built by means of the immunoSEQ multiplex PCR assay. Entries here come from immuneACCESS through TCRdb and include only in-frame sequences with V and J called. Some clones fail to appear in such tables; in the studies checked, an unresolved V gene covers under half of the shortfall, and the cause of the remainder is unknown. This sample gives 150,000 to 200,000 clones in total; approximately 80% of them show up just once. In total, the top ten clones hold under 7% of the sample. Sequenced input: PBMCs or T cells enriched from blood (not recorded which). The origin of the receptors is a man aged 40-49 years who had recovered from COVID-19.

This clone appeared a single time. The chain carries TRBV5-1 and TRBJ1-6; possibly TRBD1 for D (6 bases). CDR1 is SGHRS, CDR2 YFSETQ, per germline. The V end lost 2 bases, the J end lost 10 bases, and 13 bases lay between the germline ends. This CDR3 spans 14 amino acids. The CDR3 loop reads CASSFDPGDSPLHF. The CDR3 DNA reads TGCGCCAGCAGCTTCGACCCAGGGGACTCACCCCTCCACTTT. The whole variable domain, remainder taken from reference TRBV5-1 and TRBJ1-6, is KAGVTQTPRYLIKTRGQQVTLSCSPISGHRSVSWYQQTPGQGLQFLFEYFSETQRNKGNFPGRFSGRQFSNSRSEMNVSTLELGDSALYLCASSFDPGDSPLHFGNGTRLTVT.

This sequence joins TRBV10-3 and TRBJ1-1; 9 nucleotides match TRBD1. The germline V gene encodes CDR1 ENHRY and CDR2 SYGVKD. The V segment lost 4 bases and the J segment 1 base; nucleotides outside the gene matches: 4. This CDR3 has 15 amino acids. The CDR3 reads CAISAPGQGNTEAFF. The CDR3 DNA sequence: TGTGCCATCAGTGCACCGGGACAGGGGAACACTGAAGCTTTCTTT.

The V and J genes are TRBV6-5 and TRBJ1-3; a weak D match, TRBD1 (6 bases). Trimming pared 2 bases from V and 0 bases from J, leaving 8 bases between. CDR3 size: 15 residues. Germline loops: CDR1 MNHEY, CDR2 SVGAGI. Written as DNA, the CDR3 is TGTGCCAGCAGTTACGGGGGCAGCTCTGGAAACACCATATATTTT. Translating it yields CASSYGGSSGNTIYF.

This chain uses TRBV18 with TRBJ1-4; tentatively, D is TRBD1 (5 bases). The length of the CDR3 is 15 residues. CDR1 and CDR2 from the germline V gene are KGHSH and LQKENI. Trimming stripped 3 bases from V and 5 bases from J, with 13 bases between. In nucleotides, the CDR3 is TGTGCCAGCTCACCCGGGGGGGACCTAAATGAAAAACTGTTTTTT. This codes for CASSPGGDLNEKLFF.

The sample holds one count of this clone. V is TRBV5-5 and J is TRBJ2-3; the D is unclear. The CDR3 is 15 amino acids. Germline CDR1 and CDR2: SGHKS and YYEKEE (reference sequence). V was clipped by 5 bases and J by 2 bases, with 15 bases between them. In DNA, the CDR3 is TGTGCCAGCAGTCGAACTCCGTCCCCCACAGATACGCAGTATTTT. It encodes CASSRTPSPTDTQYF. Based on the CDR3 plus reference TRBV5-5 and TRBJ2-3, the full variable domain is DAGVTQSPTHLIKTRGQQVTLRCSPISGHKSVSWYQQVLGQGPQFIFQYYEKEERGRGNFPDRFSARQFPNYSSELNVNALLLGDSALYLCASSRTPSPTDTQYFGPGTRLTVL.

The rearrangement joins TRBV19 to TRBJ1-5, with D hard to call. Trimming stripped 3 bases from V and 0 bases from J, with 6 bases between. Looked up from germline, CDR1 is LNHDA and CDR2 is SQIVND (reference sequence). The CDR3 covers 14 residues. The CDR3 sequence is CASSIYSSNQPQHF. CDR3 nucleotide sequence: TGTGCCAGTAGTATCTATTCTAGCAATCAGCCCCAGCATTTT.

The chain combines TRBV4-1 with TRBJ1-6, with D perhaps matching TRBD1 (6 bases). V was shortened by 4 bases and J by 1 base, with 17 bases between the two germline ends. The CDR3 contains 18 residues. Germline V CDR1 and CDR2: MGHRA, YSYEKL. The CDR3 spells CASSLVTGTGSYNSPLHF. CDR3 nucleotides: TGCGCCAGCAGCCTAGTCACAGGGACGGGGTCCTATAATTCACCCCTCCACTTT.

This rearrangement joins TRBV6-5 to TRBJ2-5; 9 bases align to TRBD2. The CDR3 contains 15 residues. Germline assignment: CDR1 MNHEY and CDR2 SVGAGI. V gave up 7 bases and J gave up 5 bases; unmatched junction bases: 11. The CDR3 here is CASTERGVYDETQYF. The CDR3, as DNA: TGTGCCAGCACCGAGCGGGGGGTTTATGATGAGACCCAGTACTTC.

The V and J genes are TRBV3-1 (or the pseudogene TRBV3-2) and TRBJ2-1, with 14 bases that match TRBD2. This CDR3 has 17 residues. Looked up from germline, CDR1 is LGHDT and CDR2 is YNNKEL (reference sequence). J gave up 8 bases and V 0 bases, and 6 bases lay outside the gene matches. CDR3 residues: CASSQDFRLAGGHEQFF. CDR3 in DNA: TGTGCCAGCAGCCAAGATTTTCGACTAGCGGGGGGGCATGAGCAGTTCTTC.

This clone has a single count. The CDR3 here is CAWRPIDTQYF. The CDR3 region has the DNA TGTGCCTGGAGACCTATAGATACGCAGTATTTT. The rearrangement uses TRBV30 and TRBJ2-3; D is unclear. V was pared by 3 bases and J by 5 bases, with 6 bases between. The CDR3 has 11 amino acids. The germline V gene has CDR1 GTSNPN and CDR2 SVGIG (reference sequence). The variable domain in full, completed from reference TRBV30 and TRBJ2-3, reads SQTIHQWPATLVQPVGSPLSLECTVEGTSNPNLYWYRQAAGRGLQLLFYSVGIGQISSEVPQNLSASRPQDRQFILSSKKLLLSDSGFYLCAWRPIDTQYFGPGTRLTVL.

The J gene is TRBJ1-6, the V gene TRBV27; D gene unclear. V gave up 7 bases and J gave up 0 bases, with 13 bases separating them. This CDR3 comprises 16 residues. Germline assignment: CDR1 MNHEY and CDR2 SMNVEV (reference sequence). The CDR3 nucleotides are TGTGCCAGCACCCCGAGGGCGAGCTCCTATAATTCACCCCTCCACTTT. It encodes CASTPRASSYNSPLHF.

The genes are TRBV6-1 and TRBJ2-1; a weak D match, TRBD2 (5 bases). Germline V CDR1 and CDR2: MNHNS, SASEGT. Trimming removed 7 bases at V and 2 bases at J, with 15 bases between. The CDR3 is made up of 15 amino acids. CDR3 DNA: TGTGCCAGCACCGAACGGGGAACTACCTACAATGAGCAGTTCTTC. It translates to CASTERGTTYNEQFF.

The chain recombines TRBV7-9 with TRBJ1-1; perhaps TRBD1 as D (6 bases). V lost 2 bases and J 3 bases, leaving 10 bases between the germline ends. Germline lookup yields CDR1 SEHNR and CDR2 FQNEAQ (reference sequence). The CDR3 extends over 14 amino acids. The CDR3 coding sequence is TGTGCCAGCAGCTTATTACAGGGCTACACTGAAGCTTTCTTT. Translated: CASSLLQGYTEAFF.

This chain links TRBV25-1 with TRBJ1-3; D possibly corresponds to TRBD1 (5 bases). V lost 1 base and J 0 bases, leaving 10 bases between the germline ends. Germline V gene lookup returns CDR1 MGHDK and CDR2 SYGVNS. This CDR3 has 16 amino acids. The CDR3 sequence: CASSESPTDSGNTIYF. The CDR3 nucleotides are TGTGCCAGCAGTGAATCCCCGACAGACTCTGGAAACACCATATATTTT. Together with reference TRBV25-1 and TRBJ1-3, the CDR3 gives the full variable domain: EADIYQTPRYLVIGTGKKITLECSQTMGHDKMYWYQQDPGMELHLIHYSYGVNSTEKGDLSSESTVSRIRTEHFPLTLESARPSHTSQYLCASSESPTDSGNTIYFGEGSWLTVV.

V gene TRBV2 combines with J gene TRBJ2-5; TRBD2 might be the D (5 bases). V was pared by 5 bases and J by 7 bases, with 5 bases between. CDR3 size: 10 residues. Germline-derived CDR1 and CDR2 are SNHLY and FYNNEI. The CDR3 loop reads CASSRGTQYF. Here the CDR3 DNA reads TGTGCCAGCAGTCGGGGGACCCAGTACTTC.

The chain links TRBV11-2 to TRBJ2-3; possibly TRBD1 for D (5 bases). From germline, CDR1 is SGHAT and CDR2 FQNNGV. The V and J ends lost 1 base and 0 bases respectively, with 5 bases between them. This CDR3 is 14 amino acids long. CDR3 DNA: TGTGCCAGCAGCTTAGCAGGGAGCACAGATACGCAGTATTTT. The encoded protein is CASSLAGSTDTQYF.

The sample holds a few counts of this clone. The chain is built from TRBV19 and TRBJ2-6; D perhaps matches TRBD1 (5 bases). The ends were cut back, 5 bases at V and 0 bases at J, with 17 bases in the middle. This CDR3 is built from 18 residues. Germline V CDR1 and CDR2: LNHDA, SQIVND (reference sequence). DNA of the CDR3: TGTGCCAGTAGTCTCCGGACAACCGTCAGCTCTGGGGCCAACGTCCTGACTTTC. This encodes CASSLRTTVSSGANVLTF.

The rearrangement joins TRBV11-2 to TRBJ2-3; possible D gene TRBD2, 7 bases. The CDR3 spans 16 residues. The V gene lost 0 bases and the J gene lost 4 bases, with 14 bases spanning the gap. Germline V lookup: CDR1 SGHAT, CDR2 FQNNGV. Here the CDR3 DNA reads TGTGCCAGCAGCTTAGACCTGGGGGGGCCTGCAGATACGCAGTATTTT. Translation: CASSLDLGGPADTQYF.

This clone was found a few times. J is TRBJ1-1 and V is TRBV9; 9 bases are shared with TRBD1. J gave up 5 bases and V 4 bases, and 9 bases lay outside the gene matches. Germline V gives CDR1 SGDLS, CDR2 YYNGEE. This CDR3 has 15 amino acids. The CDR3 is CASSSRQGDLTEAFF. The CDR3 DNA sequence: TGTGCCAGCAGCTCACGACAGGGGGATCTAACTGAAGCTTTCTTT.

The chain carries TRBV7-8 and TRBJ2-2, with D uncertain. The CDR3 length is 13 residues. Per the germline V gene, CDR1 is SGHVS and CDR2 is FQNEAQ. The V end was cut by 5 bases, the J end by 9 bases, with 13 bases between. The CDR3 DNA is TGTGCCAGCAGCGCCGACATTCAACGGGAGCTGTTTTTT. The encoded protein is CASSADIQRELFF.

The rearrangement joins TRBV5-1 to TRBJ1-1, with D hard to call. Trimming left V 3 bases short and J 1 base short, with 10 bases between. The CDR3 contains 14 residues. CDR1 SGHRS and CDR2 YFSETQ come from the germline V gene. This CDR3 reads CASSSFGSNTEAFF. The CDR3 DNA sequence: TGCGCCAGCAGCTCCTTCGGGTCGAACACTGAAGCTTTCTTT.

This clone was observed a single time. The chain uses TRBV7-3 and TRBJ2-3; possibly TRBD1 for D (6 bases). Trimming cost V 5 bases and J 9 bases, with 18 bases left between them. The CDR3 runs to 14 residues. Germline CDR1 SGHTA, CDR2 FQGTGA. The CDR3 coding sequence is TGTGCCAGCAGCCCAAGAGCCACAGGGACCACGCAGTATTTT. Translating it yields CASSPRATGTTQYF.

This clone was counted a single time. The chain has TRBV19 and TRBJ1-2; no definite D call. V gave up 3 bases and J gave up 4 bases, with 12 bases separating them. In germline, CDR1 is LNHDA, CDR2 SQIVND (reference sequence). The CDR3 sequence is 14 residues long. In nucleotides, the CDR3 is TGTGCCAGTAGTATCCCGCGGCCGCCCTATGGCTACACCTTC. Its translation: CASSIPRPPYGYTF. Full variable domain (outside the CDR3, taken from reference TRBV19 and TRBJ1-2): DGGITQSPKYLFRKEGQNVTLSCEQNLNHDAMYWYRQDPGQGLRLIYYSQIVNDFQKGDIAEGYSVSREKKESFPLTVTSAQKNPTAFYLCASSIPRPPYGYTFGSGTRLTVV.